This paragraph reports one T cell receptor (beta chain). This sample is part of a study of blood T cell repertoires in COVID-19. The germline CDR1 and CDR2 sequences are MDHEN and SYDVKM. Trimming cost V 8 bases and J 5 bases, with 27 bases left between them. This CDR3 region has 17 residues. Sequencing used immunoSEQ multiplex PCR; TCRdb keeps in-frame clones, though not all of them. The sample records approximately 81,000 clones, 91% being singletons. The sequence was collected from a woman aged 45 to 65 in a cohort sampled during active COVID-19. The rearrangement joins TRBV28 to TRBJ1-2; possibly TRBD1 for D (6 bases). The sequencing input was peripheral blood. The CDR3 region is CASRSPHPGSQGYGYTF. CDR3 coding DNA: TGTGCCAGCCGGTCTCCCCATCCGGGATCTCAGGGGTATGGCTACACCTTC.